The 28 T cell receptor beta chains reported below all come from one sample, sequenced in a study of T cells after yellow fever vaccination. TCRdb re-derived calls from the 5' RACE reads in MiXCR, one entry per CDR3 protein. Of 230,000 or so distinct CDR3 sequences listed, more than 3.5% are singletons. This specimen was PBMCs, taken 15 days after the yellow fever booster vaccination. These receptors all stem from a man between 18 and 35 years old who received the YFV17D yellow fever vaccine.

Many counts were recorded for this clonotype. V and J are TRBV6-5 and TRBJ2-2, with 13 bases matching TRBD2. CDR1 and CDR2 (germline): MNHEY, SVGAGI. This CDR3 has 18 residues. Trimming removed 0 bases from V and 9 bases from J; junction bases left unmatched: 10. The CDR3 is CASSYSEPGLAGPRELFF. The CDR3 bases are TGTGCCAGCAGTTACTCAGAACCGGGACTAGCGGGGCCACGGGAGCTGTTTTTT.

The sample holds many counts of this clonotype. The chain combines TRBV24-1 with TRBJ2-1, with TRBD2 matching 9 bases. This CDR3 spans 16 amino acids. The J segment lost 5 bases and the V segment lost 2 bases, leaving 6 bases of the junction unmatched. Germline V gene lookup returns CDR1 KGHDR and CDR2 SFDVKD. As DNA, the CDR3 is TGTGCCACCAGTGATTACGCGGGGGGGCCTAACAATGAGCAGTTCTTC. This sequence encodes CATSDYAGGPNNEQFF.

In this sample, this clonotype turned up many times. The rearrangement joins TRBV7-2 to TRBJ2-1; TRBD2 matches at 11 bases. This CDR3 contains 16 residues. CDR1 and CDR2 (germline): SGHTA, FQGNSA. Trimming removed 1 base from V and 7 bases from J; junction bases left unmatched: 6. CDR3 residues: CASSLGLAGGVNEQFF. For the CDR3, the DNA is TGTGCCAGCAGCTTAGGCTTAGCGGGGGGGGTTAATGAGCAGTTCTTC.

This clonotype occurred many times. This sequence joins TRBV10-3 and TRBJ2-3; 8 bases fit TRBD1. CDR1 ENHRY and CDR2 SYGVKD come from the germline V gene. CDR3 length: 14 amino acids. With V trimmed by 8 bases and J by 4 bases, 8 bases remained unmatched. Here the CDR3 reads CAIGTGGTADTQYF. CDR3 in DNA: TGTGCCATCGGGACAGGCGGCACCGCAGATACGCAGTATTTT.

This clonotype was detected many times. The J gene is TRBJ2-7, the V gene TRBV5-1, with 10 positions matching TRBD1. The CDR3 sequence is 14 residues long. Germline assignment: CDR1 SGHRS and CDR2 YFSETQ. Losses at the gene ends were 4 bases for V and 5 bases for J; bases not matched to a gene: 6. The CDR3: CASSPGTGAHEQYF. For the CDR3, the DNA is TGCGCCAGCAGCCCCGGGACAGGGGCTCACGAGCAGTACTTC.

In its sample, this clonotype was seen a few times. The chain carries TRBV5-5 and TRBJ2-2, with 8 bases aligning to TRBD1. CDR1 is SGHKS, CDR2 YYEKEE, per germline (reference sequence). V was clipped by 3 bases and J by 6 bases; unmatched bases: 10. This CDR3 contains 16 residues. The CDR3, as DNA: TGTGCCAGCAGCTCCACACAGGGGGAAAGGTCCGGGGAGCTGTTTTTT. Its translation is CASSSTQGERSGELFF.

In this sample, this clonotype turned up many times. V gene TRBV7-2 combines with J gene TRBJ1-1; D remains unclear. The V end was cut by 3 bases, the J end by 5 bases, with 13 bases between. The CDR3 sequence is 14 residues long. Germline V gives CDR1 SGHTA, CDR2 FQGNSA. CDR3 nucleotide sequence: TGTGCCAGCAGCTTCGAGGGTAGGTGGACTGAAGCTTTCTTT. This gives the protein CASSFEGRWTEAFF.

This clonotype occurred many times. The genes are TRBV7-2 and TRBJ2-1; 9 positions match TRBD1. In germline, CDR1 is SGHTA, CDR2 FQGNSA. The CDR3 runs to 16 residues. J was trimmed by 9 bases and V by 2 bases; bases with no gene match: 11. The CDR3 is CASSLTPGQGFGEQFF. The CDR3 nucleotides are TGTGCCAGCAGCTTAACCCCGGGACAGGGTTTCGGTGAGCAGTTCTTC.

This clonotype was seen repeatedly, ten times or more. V gene TRBV12-3 or TRBV12-4 combines with J gene TRBJ2-3, with D possibly being TRBD2 (5 bases). V lost 3 bases to trimming and J lost 4 bases, with 14 bases between them. CDR3 length: 15 residues. The CDR3 DNA reads as TGTGCCAGCAGTTTGTTTGCGGGTCCCTCAGATACGCAGTATTTT. Translated: CASSLFAGPSDTQYF.

This clonotype appeared many times. CDR3 DNA sequence: TGTGCCAGCAGTTACCCGCCCCGCAGGGGAGGGGGCGGGGAGCTGTTTTTT. This translates into CASSYPPRRGGGGELFF. The chain has TRBV6-6 and TRBJ2-2, with a tentative D call TRBD2 (7 bases). V lost 2 bases to trimming and J lost 7 bases, with 20 bases between them. This CDR3 contains 17 residues. Germline CDR1 and CDR2: MNHNY and SVGAGI (reference sequence).

This clonotype came up many times. This chain uses TRBV7-2 with TRBJ2-7, with D possibly TRBD2 on 5 matching bases. The length of the CDR3 is 13 residues. The germline V and J ends were trimmed by 6 bases and 6 bases, with 15 bases remaining between them. Looked up from germline, CDR1 is SGHTA and CDR2 is FQGNSA. DNA for the CDR3: TGTGCCAGCAGGTCTAGAGGAGGCGGCGAGCAGTACTTC. It translates to CASRSRGGGEQYF.

This clonotype was found many times. The rearrangement links TRBV19 to TRBJ1-5; 7 positions agree with TRBD1. The germline CDR1 and CDR2 sequences are LNHDA and SQIVND (reference sequence). This CDR3 contains 15 residues. The V gene end was trimmed by 3 bases and the J gene end by 1 base; junction bases not matched to a gene: 3. Written as DNA, the CDR3 is TGTGCCAGTAGTATCGGACAGGCGAGCAATCAGCCCCAGCATTTT. It specifies CASSIGQASNQPQHF.

This clonotype was counted between two and nine times. V and J are TRBV27 and TRBJ2-2; 7 nucleotides line up with TRBD2. The length of the CDR3 is 15 residues. Trimming removed 5 bases from V and 3 bases from J; junction bases left unmatched: 6. Germline V gene lookup returns CDR1 MNHEY and CDR2 SMNVEV (reference sequence). As DNA, the CDR3 is TGTGCCAGCAGTCCCTTGGCGGGGGACACCGGGGAGCTGTTTTTT. Amino acid sequence: CASSPLAGDTGELFF.

With regard to this clonotype: Possible read error: a much larger clone is one base away. The chain combines TRBV12-3 or TRBV12-4 with TRBJ1-4; D ambiguous. V dropped 2 bases and J dropped 10 bases, with 14 bases sitting between them. CDR3 length: 14 amino acids. The CDR3 loop reads CASSLTWGLVKLFF. The CDR3 DNA reads as TGTGCCAGCAGTTTAACCTGGGGTTTGGTAAAACTGTTTTTT.

V gene TRBV20-1 combines with J gene TRBJ2-1, with 7 nucleotides matching TRBD1. Germline assignment: CDR1 DFQATT and CDR2 SNEGSKA (reference sequence). The junction had 5 bases not matched to a gene; V was cut back by 6 bases and J by 3 bases. The CDR3 loop spans 13 amino acids. DNA for the CDR3: TGCAGTGCAGCCCGGGACAGCTACAATGAGCAGTTCTTC. It specifies CSAARDSYNEQFF.

This clonotype appeared many times. The chain's CDR3 is CASSFGGDYNEQFF. The DNA for the CDR3 is TGTGCCAGCAGCTTTGGCGGGGATTACAATGAGCAGTTCTTC. This chain connects TRBV11-3 to TRBJ2-1, with D perhaps TRBD2 (6 bases). The V gene lost 3 bases and the J gene lost 4 bases, with 10 bases spanning the gap. From germline, CDR1 is SGHNT and CDR2 YENEEA. This CDR3 is built from 14 residues.

This clonotype was seen at least ten times. The chain links TRBV20-1 to TRBJ2-3; D is possibly TRBD1 or TRBD2 (5 bases each). V was shortened by 7 bases and J by 7 bases, with 21 bases between the two germline ends. This CDR3 spans 14 amino acids. The germline gives CDR1 DFQATT, CDR2 SNEGSKA (reference sequence). The CDR3 is CSVTQAGLDNTQYF. The CDR3 coding sequence is TGCAGTGTCACCCAGGCGGGCCTGGACAATACGCAGTATTTT.

Many counts were recorded for this clonotype. The V gene is TRBV15, the J gene TRBJ1-2; the D gene is possibly TRBD1 (5 bases). The CDR3 spans 13 residues. V lost 4 bases and J lost 2, with 8 bases in between. Germline-derived CDR1 and CDR2 are LNHNV and YYDKDF (reference sequence). The CDR3 spells CATSKGSNYGYTF. CDR3 coding DNA: TGTGCCACCAGCAAGGGGTCAAACTATGGCTACACCTTC.

Many counts were recorded for this clonotype. The chain employs TRBV6-5 and TRBJ2-3, with TRBD2 identical over 7 bases. J gave up 4 bases and V 6 bases, and 7 bases lay outside the gene matches. In germline, CDR1 is MNHEY, CDR2 SVGAGI. The CDR3 runs to 14 residues. The chain's CDR3 is CASRSFGGSDTQYF. CDR3 coding DNA: TGTGCCAGCAGGTCTTTCGGGGGGTCAGATACGCAGTATTTT.

The sample holds many counts of this clonotype. The genes are TRBV5-1 and TRBJ2-2; D ambiguous. This CDR3 spans 14 amino acids. V gave up 5 bases and J gave up 1 base, with 9 bases separating them. Germline CDR1 and CDR2: SGHRS and YFSETQ. CDR3 region: CASREVGNTGELFF. In DNA, the CDR3 is TGCGCCAGCAGAGAGGTGGGGAACACCGGGGAGCTGTTTTTT.

This clonotype was observed many times. As DNA, the CDR3 is TGTGCCAGCAGCGTCTCTAGGGGACGCACAGATACGCAGTATTTT. It encodes CASSVSRGRTDTQYF. J is TRBJ2-3 and V is TRBV7-2, with D perhaps being TRBD1 or TRBD2 (5 bases each). Germline CDR1 and CDR2: SGHTA and FQGNSA. The CDR3 is 15 amino acids. Trimming removed 5 bases at V and 1 base at J, with 13 bases between.

This clonotype was observed many times. The rearrangement uses TRBV29-1 and TRBJ2-2, with a tentative D call TRBD2 (6 bases). Between the trimmed V and J ends, which lost 4 bases and 8 bases, there was a span of 14 bases. This CDR3 comprises 13 residues. Germline CDR1 is SQVTM and CDR2 is ANQGSEA. The CDR3 region has the DNA TGCAGCGTTGTGGGACTCTCCCCTGGGGAGCTGTTTTTT. It encodes CSVVGLSPGELFF.

Of note for this clonotype: A much larger clone sits a single nucleotide away, making a read error possible. The chain recombines TRBV28 with TRBJ1-2; 7 bases are shared with TRBD1. CDR3 length equals 14 residues. V dropped 4 bases and J dropped 4; count of bases not matched to a gene: 6. Germline CDR1 reads MDHEN; CDR2 reads SYDVKM. The CDR3, as DNA: TGTGCCAGCAGTTCCGGACAGGTGAGCTATGGCTACACCTTC. Translation gives CASSSGQVSYGYTF.

This clonotype was seen many times. The chain uses TRBV19 and TRBJ2-5, with D perhaps assigned TRBD1 or TRBD2 (5 bases each). The CDR3 totals 14 residues. Germline V lookup: CDR1 LNHDA, CDR2 SQIVND (reference sequence). V lost 3 bases and J 7 bases, leaving 15 bases between the germline ends. As DNA, the CDR3 is TGTGCCAGTAGTATCGGGACGCCTGCCGGGACCCAGTACTTC. Its protein is CASSIGTPAGTQYF.

The V gene is TRBV5-1, the J gene TRBJ2-6; D may correspond to TRBD1 or TRBD2 (5 bases each). The CDR3 runs 17 residues. CDR1 and CDR2 (germline): SGHRS, YFSETQ. The V and J ends lost 1 base and 0 bases respectively, with 11 bases between them. The CDR3 region has the DNA TGCGCCAGCAGCTTGATGGGACCGAACTCTGGGGCCAACGTCCTGACTTTC. Protein sequence: CASSLMGPNSGANVLTF.

This clonotype has a count of ten or more. The V call is TRBV4-2, the J call TRBJ2-2; 7 bases match TRBD2. The length of the CDR3 is 19 residues. Germline V gene data show CDR1 as LGHNA and CDR2 as YNFKEQ. J gave up 3 bases and V 1 base, and 14 bases lay outside the gene matches. CDR3 DNA: TGTGCCAGCAGCCAAGGTTACGTGACCCTAGCGGCGGACACCGGGGAGCTGTTTTTT. It yields the protein CASSQGYVTLAADTGELFF.

This clonotype was counted at least ten times. V is TRBV6-2 or TRBV6-3 and J is TRBJ2-5; tentative D call: TRBD1 (6 bases). The V gene lost 6 bases and the J gene lost 2 bases, with 16 bases spanning the gap. The CDR3 totals 15 residues. CDR1 and CDR2 from the germline V gene are MNHEY and SVGEGT. The CDR3 region is CASRPLQGWQETQYF. CDR3 nucleotides: TGTGCCAGCAGACCCCTACAGGGATGGCAAGAGACCCAGTACTTC.

This clonotype was detected many times. The chain carries TRBV5-1 and TRBJ2-5; D is ambiguous. Per germline, CDR1 SGHRS and CDR2 YFSETQ. CDR3 length: 14 residues. V shed 3 bases and J shed 5 bases, with 14 bases lying between them. The chain's CDR3 is CASSSRGDWETQYF. In DNA, the CDR3 is TGCGCCAGCAGCTCTCGAGGAGACTGGGAGACCCAGTACTTC.